This T cell receptor beta chain was documented in a study of identifying expanded T cells in peripheral blood. Data came from immunoSEQ multiplex PCR; TCRdb stores just in-frame clones and leaves some out. The sample includes 75,000 to 95,000 clones, about 88% of them seen just once. In the case of this clone: Its antigen is currently unknown.

Study-level findings and limits: Two-week clone count variance significantly increased as total template count grew. Differentially abundant clones: around 1.2 between replicates, 16.4 at 2 to 3 weeks, more than 18 at four.

Healthy donors had no documented immune events, such as infections, while sampled. The CDR3 consists of 13 residues. Germline V CDR1 and CDR2: MDHEN, SYDVKM. V lost 2 bases, J lost 8 bases, and 12 bases lay in between. This chain joins TRBV28 and TRBJ1-2; D gene uncertain. Material: blood. The clonotype comes from a person aged 18 to 75 in good health. The CDR3 sequence: CASSLLPYGGYTF. In DNA, the CDR3 is TGTGCCAGCAGTTTACTTCCCTACGGCGGCTACACCTTC.